This paragraph covers one T cell receptor beta chain sequence. The data were obtained in a study of blood T cell repertoires in COVID-19. Across the whole study: In each case, the material was cDNA or gDNA derived from T cells, B-cell-depleted T cells, or PBMCs.

Original processing notes: Amplification with reference gene primers provided the estimates of nucleated cell counts. Sequencing used immunoSEQ multiplex PCR; TCRdb keeps in-frame clones, though not all of them. The DNA was the basis for D and trimming; V, J and clone size are from that table. This sample has about 29,000 clones, with 86% found just once. The CDR3 length is 13 residues. Germline V CDR1 and CDR2: SQVTM, ANQGSEA. Trimming left V 7 bases short and J 3 bases short, with 15 bases between. Sequenced: peripheral blood. The origin of this receptor is a human donor with active COVID-19. The donor label of this sample is uncertain. This sequence joins TRBV29-1 and TRBJ1-2, with D possibly being TRBD1 (5 bases). In DNA form, the CDR3 reads TGCAGCGCAGACGGACAAGGCGACTATGGCTACACCTTC. Its translation: CSADGQGDYGYTF.